The sequence of this T cell receptor beta chain was determined in a study of T cell repertoires in cytomegalovirus infection (dated by TCRdb to between 2018 and 2021). At the level of the whole study: Because public TCR beta signatures pointed to carriage of CMV infection together with the matching HLA type, the HLA type of each donor mattered for the analysis. General study outcomes and caveats: In the ex vivo response, HLA-C-restricted CMV-specific TCR beta clonotypes were dominant, and in two of eight donors the single most frequent clonotype came from this HLA-C-restricted group. Carriers of CMV infection plus the relevant HLA type were discriminated by the cumulative frequency of public TCR beta family members in the study cohort and in an independent approximately 350-donor cohort.

This clonotype was counted between two and nine times. Its recognized antigen is unknown. Base qualities are not provided; no much larger clone lies one nucleotide away. CDR3 length: 15 amino acids, cysteine to phenylalanine. The read is trimmed to its CDR3 DNA, 45 bases read in frame from base 1. Taken from the germline V gene, the CDR1 and CDR2 loops are SNHLY and FYNNEI. Relative to germline, V is 5 bases shorter and J is 0 bases shorter, with 13 bases between their ends. The sequencing machine was an Illumina HiSeq 1500. In TCRdb, the public reads were trimmed at Q25 with fastp and aligned with MiXCR, with productive beta chains retained. Duplicate CDR3 protein sequences are folded into a single record with the most common DNA and genes. The sample yields under 150,000 distinct CDR3 sequences; 8.8% were counted once. The ten largest clones take up about 9.5% of the sample.

This clonotype was obtained from a human donor in good health (CMV status not recorded). Some clones in this sample may be carry-over from other donors' samples. What was sequenced was PBMCs. Here the chain combines TRBV2 and TRBJ1-2; the D gene assignment is ambiguous. DNA sequence: TGTGCCAGCAGTTCAACAGTTGGGGCTAACTATGGCTACACCTTC. It translates as CASSSTVGANYGYTF.